A selection of T cell receptor beta chains follows, all from one sample in a study of blood T cell repertoires in COVID-19. Sequencing was performed with immunoSEQ multiplex PCR; in TCRdb, only in-frame clones are kept and a portion is missing. The data contain approximately 320,000 clones, 65% to 90% of them singletons. Sequenced: peripheral blood. These receptors originate from a human donor in a cohort sampled during active COVID-19. CDR3s include the opening cysteine and the closing phenylalanine or tryptophan. The D gene is left open where the match is weak. Size tells how often a clone was seen (once, few, many) or the class of an expanded clone, and some rows leave it out.

TGCGCCAGCAGCTTCCGGGACAGGGGGCGGATGCAGTACTTC	CASSFRDRGRMQYF	-	TRBJ2-7	TRBV5-1	TRBD1
TGTGCCAGCCTCCCCCAGGGTCCCTCCTACGAGCAGTACTTC	CASLPQGPSYEQYF	-	TRBJ2-7	TRBV28	-
TGCAGTGCTAGTAAGGAGGCAACTAATGAAAAACTGTTTTTT	CSASKEATNEKLFF	-	TRBJ1-4	TRBV20-1	-
TGTGCCAGCAGCTTAATATGCCAGGTTTGTTACACCGGGGAGCTGTTTTTT	CASSLICQVCYTGELFF	-	TRBJ2-2	TRBV7-9	-
TGCAGCGTTGACCCGGGGTCGAATACTGGAAACACCATATATTTT	CSVDPGSNTGNTIYF	-	TRBJ1-3	TRBV29-1	-
TGTGCCAGCAGCCAGGGACAGTCCCTTAACTATGGCTACACCTTC	CASSQGQSLNYGYTF	-	TRBJ1-2	TRBV3-1/TRBV3-2	TRBD1
TGCAGCACGTGGGCTAATCAGAAACTGTTTTTT	CSTWANQKLFF	-	TRBJ1-4	TRBV29-1	-
TGTGCCAGCAGTTTTTCGGTGTCCGTGGAGCAGTTCTTC	CASSFSVSVEQFF	-	TRBJ2-1	TRBV27	-
TGTGCCAGCAGTCTTACGACAGGGACCGGGGAGCTGTTTTTT	CASSLTTGTGELFF	few	TRBJ2-2	TRBV27	TRBD1
TGTGCCAGCGAAATAAAGAGGAACACTGAAGCTTTCTTT	CASEIKRNTEAFF	-	TRBJ1-1	TRBV6-5	-
TGTGCCAGCACCGACAGGTGGGGAGAAAAACTGTTTTTT	CASTDRWGEKLFF	-	TRBJ1-4	TRBV6-5	-
TGTGCCAGCACTATACCACCGGGACTAGCGGGGGGTCAATCTTCGAGCTCCTACGAGCAGTACTTC	CASTIPPGLAGGQSSSSYEQYF	few	TRBJ2-7	TRBV7-9	TRBD2
TGTGCCAGTAGTCCAACAGGGGGCAGACGTGAAAAACTGTTTTTT	CASSPTGGRREKLFF	-	TRBJ1-4	TRBV19	TRBD1
TGTGCCAGCAGCCCCAGGGCGACCTATGGCTACACCTTC	CASSPRATYGYTF	-	TRBJ1-2	TRBV3-1/TRBV3-2	-
TGTGCCAGCGGCGTGGGGGGTATCGGCAATCAGCCCCAGCATTTT	CASGVGGIGNQPQHF	-	TRBJ1-5	TRBV6-5	-
TGTGCCAGCAGTTCTAAGTCTCGCCCCCTGGATACGCAGTATTTT	CASSSKSRPLDTQYF	-	TRBJ2-3	TRBV27	-
TGTGCCTGGAGGGTAAACAGGGCCTATGGCTACACCTTC	CAWRVNRAYGYTF	-	TRBJ1-2	TRBV30	-
TGTGCCATCACTTACTCCGCCAACACTGAAGCTTTCTTT	CAITYSANTEAFF	once	TRBJ1-1	TRBV10-3	-
TGTGCCAGCAGCTTAGTGTTAACTACCTACGAGCAGTACTTC	CASSLVLTTYEQYF	-	TRBJ2-7	TRBV7-8	-
TGTGCCACCAGTGATCTTCCGGACAGAGGGAATCAGCCCCAGCATTTT	CATSDLPDRGNQPQHF	-	TRBJ1-5	TRBV24-1	-
TGTGCCAGCAGCCCGGGTAGCAATCAGCCCCAGCATTTT	CASSPGSNQPQHF	-	TRBJ1-5	TRBV6-5	-
TGTGCCATCAGTGATTCAGGGGGCGCAAACACCGGGGAGCTGTTTTTT	CAISDSGGANTGELFF	-	TRBJ2-2	TRBV10-3	TRBD1
TGTGCCAGCAGACCACTAGCGGGGACCTACGAGCAGTACTTC	CASRPLAGTYEQYF	-	TRBJ2-7	TRBV6-5	TRBD2
TGTGCCAGCAGAGGGACCGACAGGGGATACGAGCAGTACTTC	CASRGTDRGYEQYF	-	TRBJ2-7	TRBV3-1/TRBV3-2	TRBD1
TGTGCCAGCAGCTCCCGACAGGGCGAGCAGTACTTC	CASSSRQGEQYF	-	TRBJ2-7	TRBV7-9	TRBD1
TGCGCCAGCAGCACTGGTGGTTCGCGAGAGACCCAGTACTTC	CASSTGGSRETQYF	-	TRBJ2-5	TRBV5-1	-
TGTGCCAGCGGTCCTGGGGGGAGTTCACCCCTCCACTTT	CASGPGGSSPLHF	-	TRBJ1-6	TRBV6-5	-
TGTGCCAGCAGTTTATCGGGGGGATTAAATCAGCCCCAGCATTTT	CASSLSGGLNQPQHF	-	TRBJ1-5	TRBV27	-
TGTGCCATCAGGAGAGCGGGGGGAAGCACAGATACGCAGTATTTT	CAIRRAGGSTDTQYF	-	TRBJ2-3	TRBV10-3	TRBD2
TGTGCCAGCGGAGGTACAGGGGGCAGGGGCTACACCTTC	CASGGTGGRGYTF	-	TRBJ1-2	TRBV14	TRBD1
TGTGCCAGCAGCTTCGGCGGGACAGGGTCCTACGAGCAGTACTTC	CASSFGGTGSYEQYF	-	TRBJ2-7	TRBV6-5	TRBD1
TGTGCCAGCAGCTTCTGGCGGCTGGACACAGATACGCAGTATTTT	CASSFWRLDTDTQYF	-	TRBJ2-3	TRBV5-4	-
TGTGCCAGCAGCGCCCGACAGGGGTGGACTGAAGCTTTCTTT	CASSARQGWTEAFF	few	TRBJ1-1	TRBV11-2	TRBD1
TGTGCCAGCCGTGACAGCTCTGGAAACACCATATATTTT	CASRDSSGNTIYF	-	TRBJ1-3	TRBV27	-
TGTGCCATCAGTGAGTCCCCAGGCCCCTATGGCTACACCTTC	CAISESPGPYGYTF	-	TRBJ1-2	TRBV10-3	-
TGTGCCAGCAGTTATCCGGGACTAGTGACCTACGAGCAGTACTTC	CASSYPGLVTYEQYF	-	TRBJ2-7	TRBV7-9	TRBD2
TGTGCCAGCAGTTTATATAATCAGCCCCAGCATTTT	CASSLYNQPQHF	once	TRBJ1-5	TRBV12-3/TRBV12-4	-
TGTGCCAGCAGTTTGACAGGGTCTAACTATGGCTACACCTTC	CASSLTGSNYGYTF	-	TRBJ1-2	TRBV27	TRBD1
TGCGCCAGCAGCCCGGCGGACAGGCGATATGAAAAACTGTTTTTT	CASSPADRRYEKLFF	many	TRBJ1-4	TRBV5-1	TRBD1
TGCAGCGTTGAAGGTTGGGGAGACAGGGGGAGCTCCTACGAGCAGTACTTC	CSVEGWGDRGSSYEQYF	-	TRBJ2-7	TRBV29-1	TRBD1
TGTGCCAGCAGCCGTCGAGAGACAGAAGCTTTCTTT	CASSRRETEAFF	-	TRBJ1-1	TRBV3-1/TRBV3-2	-
TGCGCCAGCAGCTTGCGGTCGGGGGGCCCCTACGAGCAGTACTTC	CASSLRSGGPYEQYF	-	TRBJ2-7	TRBV5-1	-